This T cell receptor (beta chain) originates from a study of T cell repertoires in cytomegalovirus infection. The germline V gene encodes CDR1 DFQATT and CDR2 SNEGSKA (reference sequence). The length of the CDR3 is 13 residues. J gave up 6 bases and V 4 bases, and 4 bases lay outside the gene matches. One entry per CDR3 protein results from TCRdb running MiXCR on the reads. Of 450,000 to 600,000 distinct CDR3 sequences in the sample, about 33% are singletons; the top ten hold under 20%. Regarding the study as a whole: CMV-specific TCR beta clonotypes restricted by HLA-C dominated the ex vivo response.

Regarding this clonotype: Its antigen is not known.

The sample was cultured PBMCs, taken from culture after CMV antigen stimulation. This TCR derives from a human donor in good health (CMV status not recorded). Some clones in this sample may be carry-over from other donors' samples. V gene TRBV20-1 combines with J gene TRBJ2-2; 8 positions agree with TRBD1. The CDR3 region is CSATDRDSGELFF. The CDR3 coding sequence is TGCAGTGCTACGGACAGGGACTCCGGGGAGCTGTTTTTT.